This T cell receptor (beta chain) comes out of a study of persistence of HIV-infected CD4 T cells (dated by TCRdb to the early 2020s). In terms of the full investigation: The median time the participants had spent on suppressive ART was 8 years. Peripheral blood samples of up to roughly 200 mL were collected at multiple time points, except for a couple of participants, who underwent leukapheresis at a single time point. The study isolated CMV- and HIV-1 Gag-responding CD4+ T cells from ART-treated individuals to examine antigen-driven clonal expansion of HIV-1-infected cells. The clonality of all cells in each sorted population was measured by TCRbeta sequencing, and the clonality of infected cells was measured by proviral sequencing. Cross-participant TCR cluster analysis included under ten participants for CMV and 6 or 7 participants for Gag. Overall study outcomes, separate from this receptor: Bulk TCR analyses could not be restricted to the rare CMV-responding cells that actually carried HIV-1 proviruses. The study involved few individuals and tested only a limited range of antigens. TCR oligoclonality correlated with proviral oligoclonality within the same sorted populations. Degenerate expanded CDR3beta sequences were enriched in antigen-responding cells, suggesting convergent selection of CD4+ responses to CMV and Gag. TCRbeta richness in CMV- and Gag-responding cells was significantly lower than in anti-CD3/anti-CD28-responding cells; CMV-responding cells had higher oligoclonality than CD3/CD28-stimulated and Gag-responding cells.

Concerning this clone itself: Its antigen is still unknown. Per-nucleotide qualities are absent, and no much larger clonotype sits a single base away.

TCRbeta repertoires were sequenced from genomic DNA with the immunoSEQ hsTCRB assay version 4 in survey mode. For TCRbeta sequencing, genomic DNA was diluted to about 10 ng/uL, with up to 1 ug used per sample. As for how the authors treated the data: TCRbeta data analysis was done in ImmunoSeq Analyzer 3.0, and diversity was calculated on productive nucleotide rearrangements. Using the Immunarch R package, the improved Chao index served to estimate lower-bound TCR diversity and the Gini coefficient served to estimate clonality. Different nucleotide rearrangements encoding the same CDR3beta amino acid sequence were counted as distinct clonotypes. Differential abundance analysis found TCRbeta sequences that were significantly enriched in antigen-responding cells compared with anti-CD3/anti-CD28-activated cells. Using predicted peptide-MHC specificity as the basis, GLIPH2 grouped TCRs into clusters, both for each participant individually and for the merged data sets that combined participants. TCRdb carries this immuneACCESS record with in-frame sequences only. Its versions omit some clonotypes, under half of them owing to an unresolved V gene in the studies checked, with the rest unexplained. V and J calls plus clone size are reproduced from that table; the DNA served to infer D and trimming. Counted in this sample were under 40,000 clones; around 70% of them appeared once. The ten most abundant clones make up roughly 1.4% of the sample.

The cysteine opens and the phenylalanine closes a CDR3 of 14 amino acids. Of all the DNA, just the CDR3 is kept, 42 bases in frame from base 1. CDR1 LNHDA and CDR2 SQIVND were looked up in the germline V gene (reference sequence). V is shortened by 7 bases, J by 0 bases, and the region joining them spans 10 bases. The treatment or condition label corresponds to: suppressive antiretroviral therapy. A pool of overlapping HIV-1 Gag 15-mer peptides was used at 0.9 to 1 ug per peptide per mL for cell stimulation. Responding CD4+ T cells were sorted on the basis of upregulation of both CD40 ligand and CD69. Participants were HIV-1-infected adults who started suppressive ART during chronic infection. Plasma HIV-1 RNA had been undetectable (below 50 copies/mL) in participants for at least 4 years. To be included, a participant needed positive CMV serology and a CD4+ T cell count above 400 cells/uL. Before stimulation, PBMCs were isolated using density centrifugation and depleted of CD8+ T cells. Stimulation of CD8-depleted PBMCs was carried out for 15 to 20 hours with anti-CD28/CD49d costimulation, CD40-blocking antibody and enfuvirtide, to prevent new infections. Cell sorting was performed on a Beckman Coulter MoFlo Legacy or XDP sorter, and dead cells were excluded with propidium iodide. Genomic DNA was extracted with the QIAamp DNA Mini Kit for samples above one million cells, otherwise with the Quick-DNA Microprep Kit.

The sequence was collected from an adult man with HIV who was CMV-seropositive. This chain joins TRBV19 to TRBJ1-3, with the D gene call left open. Here the sequenced sample was CD4+ T cells sorted from PBMCs after approximately 18-hour stimulation, taken from a patient who received antiretroviral therapy. The sample's cell subset or site label, decoded: CD40L+CD69+ CD4 T cells responding to HIV-1 Gag peptides. In nucleotide form, the sequence is TGTGCCAGTAACTCCGGGTCCTCTGGAAACACCATATATTTT. Its protein is CASNSGSSGNTIYF.